Listed below are T cell receptor beta chains from one sample, sequenced in a study of glioma-infiltrating T cells after dendritic cell vaccination. Generated by immunoSEQ multiplex PCR, the TCRdb table keeps only in-frame clones and is missing some. Of about 90,000 clones listed, 70% to 90% are singletons. The specimen comprised blood, sampled before dendritic cell vaccination. These receptors were taken from a human donor with glioblastoma. CDR3s include the opening cysteine and the closing phenylalanine or tryptophan. D genes are given only for firm matches. Rows give clone size only sometimes, using once, few, many, or a class for an expanded clone.

TRBJ1-5	.	TRBV15	16	TRBD1	TGTGCCACCAGCAGTTCAGGGGGCACTCCGAATCAGCCCCAGCATTTT	CATSSSGGTPNQPQHF
TRBJ2-1	.	TRBV12-2	18	.	TGTGCAAGTCGCTTAGTTTCCAGCGGGAGGGCGAAGGACAATGAGCAGTTCTTC	CASRLVSSGRAKDNEQFF
TRBJ1-6	.	TRBV7-6	16	TRBD1	TGTGCCAGCAGCTTAACCGGGACAGCGGCGAATTCACCCCTCCACTTT	CASSLTGTAANSPLHF
TRBJ1-1	once	TRBV6-5	14	.	TGTGCCAGCAGTTACCTCGGGACAAACACTGAAGCTTTCTTT	CASSYLGTNTEAFF
TRBJ2-1	.	TRBV6-1	19	TRBD2	TGTGCCAGCAGTGAAACGTTGACGACTAGCGGGGGGCCCTACAATGAGCAGTTCTTC	CASSETLTTSGGPYNEQFF
TRBJ2-1	.	TRBV7-6	19	TRBD2	TGTGCCAGCAGCTACCAACGGGGTAGCGGGGGTAGCTCCTACAATGAGCAGTTCTTC	CASSYQRGSGGSSYNEQFF
TRBJ2-1	.	TRBV25-1	13	.	TGTGCCAGCAGTCCCCCCCGGGTCAATGAGCAGTTCTTC	CASSPPRVNEQFF
TRBJ2-7	once	TRBV6-5	14	.	TGTGCCAGCAGTTACAGAGAAAGCTCCTACGAGCAGTACTTC	CASSYRESSYEQYF
TRBJ2-7	.	TRBV6-5	13	.	TGTGCCAGCAGGGACTCTTCCTCCTACGAGCAGTACTTC	CASRDSSSYEQYF
TRBJ2-6	.	TRBV19	20	TRBD2	TGTGCCAGTACCCTACGGCTAGGGAGCGGGGGGCTCTCTGGGGCCAACGTCCTGACTTTC	CASTLRLGSGGLSGANVLTF
TRBJ2-3	once	TRBV10-2	16	TRBD1	TGCGCCAGCACTCGAGCGGGGACAGGGGCCACAGATACGCAGTATTTT	CASTRAGTGATDTQYF
TRBJ2-1	.	TRBV7-9	13	TRBD2	TGTGCCAGCATCCAATACGGGGAGGGTGAGCAGTTCTTC	CASIQYGEGEQFF
TRBJ2-2	.	TRBV15	15	TRBD2	TGTGCCACCAGCTCTAGCGGGGCGGTCACCGGGGAGCTGTTTTTT	CATSSSGAVTGELFF
TRBJ2-5	.	TRBV30	14	.	TGTGCCTGGAGTGTACGAGGGGGAATTGAGACCCAGTACTTC	CAWSVRGGIETQYF
TRBJ1-3	.	TRBV27	16	.	TGTGCCAGCAGTTTACACGGGGGGCCGACTGGAAACACCATATATTTT	CASSLHGGPTGNTIYF
TRBJ2-3	.	TRBV6-4	17	TRBD2	TGTGCCAGCAGTGATCTAGCGGGGGGGCCAGGGACAGATACGCAGTATTTT	CASSDLAGGPGTDTQYF
TRBJ2-2	.	TRBV27	15	TRBD2	TGTGCCAGCGAAGCGAGCGGGAGGCTGCGCGGGGAGCTGTTTTTT	CASEASGRLRGELFF
TRBJ2-5	.	TRBV6-5	14	TRBD1	TGTGCCAGCAGACCGACAGGGGGGGAAGAGACCCAGTACTTC	CASRPTGGEETQYF
TRBJ2-5	.	TRBV11-3	12	.	TGTGCCAGCAGCTTAGATCAGGCTCCACAGTACTTC	CASSLDQAPQYF
TRBJ2-7	.	TRBV5-8	14	.	TGTGCCAGCAGCGGATACACAGGTATCTACGAGCAGTACTTC	CASSGYTGIYEQYF
TRBJ2-3	.	TRBV6-5	14	TRBD2	TGTGCCAGCAGTCCACTAGCGGGTAGGGATACGCAGTATTTT	CASSPLAGRDTQYF
TRBJ2-7	.	TRBV4-1	15	.	TGCGCCAGCAGCCAAGAGGACAGAGACTCCTACGAGCAGTACTTC	CASSQEDRDSYEQYF
TRBJ2-3	.	TRBV9	17	TRBD2	TGTGCCAGCAGCTCACGGACTAGCGGGAGTAGGACAGATACGCAGTATTTT	CASSSRTSGSRTDTQYF
TRBJ1-6	.	TRBV7-3	12	.	TGTGCCAGCCGGGAGGTTAATTCACCCCTCCACTTT	CASREVNSPLHF
TRBJ1-6	once	TRBV27	14	.	TGTGCCAGCAGTTTCGGGGGGCGCGGTTCACCCCTCCACTTT	CASSFGGRGSPLHF
TRBJ2-5	.	TRBV11-2	18	TRBD2	TGTGCCAGCAGCTTAGAGGGTCTGTGGCTAGCGGGAGGTGAGACCCAGTACTTC	CASSLEGLWLAGGETQYF
TRBJ1-3	.	TRBV6-5	15	.	TGTGCCAGCAGTTACTCTTTCAGGGCTGGAAACACCATATATTTT	CASSYSFRAGNTIYF
TRBJ2-7	few	TRBV2	16	TRBD2	TGTGCCAGCAGTGTGGGTTCTAGCGGGGGGGCTTACGAGCAGTACTTC	CASSVGSSGGAYEQYF
TRBJ1-2	.	TRBV19	15	.	TGTGCCAGTAGTATAGGAGCGGGTTCGGACTATGGCTACACCTTC	CASSIGAGSDYGYTF
TRBJ1-4	.	TRBV28	12	.	TGTGCCAGCAGTTCCGGGGGGGAAAAACTGTTTTTT	CASSSGGEKLFF
TRBJ2-5	.	TRBV30	15	TRBD2	TGTGCCTGGAGTGTGAGCGGGAGGAGGCGAGAGACCCAGTACTTC	CAWSVSGRRRETQYF
TRBJ2-7	.	TRBV7-2	15	.	TGTGCCAGCAGCTTCTGGGGGGGCCAGTCCTACGAGCAGTACTTC	CASSFWGGQSYEQYF
TRBJ1-2	.	TRBV5-4	13	.	TGTGCCAGCAGTCCGGGATTTAACTATGGCTACACCTTC	CASSPGFNYGYTF
TRBJ1-2	.	TRBV7-2	13	.	TGTGCCAGCAGCTTAACACGGAGCTATGGCTACACCTTC	CASSLTRSYGYTF
TRBJ2-1	.	TRBV9	15	TRBD2	TGTGCCAGCAGCACGACTAGCGGTACCTACAATGAGCAGTTCTTC	CASSTTSGTYNEQFF
TRBJ1-2	.	TRBV30	11	.	TGTGCCTGGAGTGTAGGGGTTGGCTACACCTTC	CAWSVGVGYTF
TRBJ1-1	.	TRBV19	15	.	TGTGCCAGTAGAAACGAGGGGGGGCGCTTCACTGAAGCTTTCTTT	CASRNEGGRFTEAFF
TRBJ2-5	few	TRBV7-7	16	TRBD2	TGTGCTAGCAGCGCCACGGGACTAGCGGGGGAAGAGACCCAGTACTTC	CASSATGLAGEETQYF
TRBJ2-7	few	TRBV2	14	TRBD2	TGTGCCAGCAACGGACTAGCTCCTTTTTCTCAGCAGTACTTC	CASNGLAPFSQQYF